The entry that follows covers one T cell receptor (beta chain) sequence. This clonotype was counted only a few times. There is no known antigen for this receptor. Base quality data are lacking; no much larger clone is found one base away. The run used an Illumina NovaSeq 6000. TCRalpha and TCRbeta cDNA libraries were constructed by 5'RACE with constant-segment primers, with sample barcodes and unique molecular identifiers being introduced. Trizol reagent was used to extract RNA from every sample. Amplification of the libraries took two PCR steps, and the second step added a second sample barcode plus Illumina TruSeq adapters. Sequencing of the libraries was done on an Illumina NovaSeq, producing 2 x 150 bp paired-end reads. As for how the authors treated the data: Reads were demultiplexed and collapsed into UMI-guided consensus sequences with migec v1.2.7. Using mixcr v2.1.11, UMI consensuses were aligned to TRA and TRB V and J templates and then assembled into clonotypes. Expanded or contracted clonotypes were those called significant by both edgeR and NoisET, with noise models trained on biological replicates. For edgeR calls, a false discovery rate-adjusted p below 0.01 and a log2 fold-change threshold of 1 were applied. As an exploratory analysis of dynamics, PCA with hierarchical clustering was applied to max-normalized trajectories of the 1000 most abundant clonotypes. Separately sequenced CD4+ and CD8+ repertoires were used to assign a CD4 or CD8 phenotype to each responding clone. TCRdb handled the public reads itself, with Q25 trimming in fastp and clone calling in MiXCR, and kept productive beta chains. When rows share a CDR3 protein, they turn into one entry using the most common DNA and genes. The V and J calls were not made by the authors but by TCRdb's processing. This sample lists about 120,000 distinct CDR3 sequences; 22% were detected once. Around 41% of the sample belongs to the ten largest clones.

This sample was taken from a study of T-cell memory formation after mild COVID-19 (dated by TCRdb to 2020 to 2023). Concerning the study at large: Most TCR sequence clusters were specific to one of the two donors. In a couple of donors, T-cell clones that expanded and contracted after mild COVID-19 were followed by sequencing TCRalpha and TCRbeta repertoires longitudinally. The cohort comprised two young, previously healthy adult volunteers, one female and one male.

From V the trimming removes 2 bases and from J it removes 0 bases, while the gene matches leave 8 bases of the junction unaccounted for. CDR1 and CDR2 are drawn from the germline V gene: MNHGY, SVAAGI. The CDR3 runs 19 residues from the cysteine to the phenylalanine. Here the CDR3 DNA is all that survives: 57 bases in frame from base 1. PBMCs were isolated by Ficoll-Paque density gradient centrifugation. Overall study outcomes, separate from this receptor: Whether the second-wave clones peaking on day 37 were SARS-CoV-2 specific was not confirmed. The study covered only two mild cases, and larger cohorts including severe cases with pre-infection samples were considered necessary. Balanced CD4/CD8 phenotypes were observed for clones contracting from day 15 to 85, whereas a bias towards CD4+ was observed for a second wave of clones expanding from day 15 to 37. Contracting CD4+ clones were found mainly in CM and EM memory subsets, while CD8+ clones were enriched in EMRA. The detection of some responding clones in pre-infection memory suggests that pre-existing cross-reactive memory T cells joined the SARS-CoV-2 response.

Recombination connected TRBV6-9 to TRBJ2-4, with 12 junctional bases fitting TRBD1. The sequence was collected from a man aged 18 to 29 who had mild COVID-19 (a few samples of this study predate the infection). The sample titles of this study are shuffled in the database, so cell type and time point are left out; the donor was told from shared clones. The sample taken for sequencing was PBMCs or a T cell subset sorted from them (not recorded which). In nucleotides, the sequence is TGTGCCAGCAGTTATCCGAGGGACAGGGGGCAAATAGCCAAAAACATTCAGTACTTC. This encodes CASSYPRDRGQIAKNIQYF.